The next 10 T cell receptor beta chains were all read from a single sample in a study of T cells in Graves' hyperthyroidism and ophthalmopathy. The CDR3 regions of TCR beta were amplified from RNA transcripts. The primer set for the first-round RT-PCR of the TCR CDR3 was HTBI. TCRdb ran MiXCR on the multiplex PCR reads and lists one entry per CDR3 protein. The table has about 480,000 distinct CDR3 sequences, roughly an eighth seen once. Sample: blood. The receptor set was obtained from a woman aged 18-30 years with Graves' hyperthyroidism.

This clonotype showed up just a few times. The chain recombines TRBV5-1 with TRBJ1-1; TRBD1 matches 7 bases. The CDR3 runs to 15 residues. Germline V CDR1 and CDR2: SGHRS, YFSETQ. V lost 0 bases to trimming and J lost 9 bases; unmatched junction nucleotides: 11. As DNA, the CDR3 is TGCGCCAGCAGCTTGGTGCTTTATTCGGGACAGCAAGCTTTCTTT. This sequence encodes CASSLVLYSGQQAFF. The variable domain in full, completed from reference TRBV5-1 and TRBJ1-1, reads KAGVTQTPRYLIKTRGQQVTLSCSPISGHRSVSWYQQTPGQGLQFLFEYFSETQRNKGNFPGRFSGRQFSNSRSEMNVSTLELGDSALYLCASSLVLYSGQQAFFGQGTRLTVV.

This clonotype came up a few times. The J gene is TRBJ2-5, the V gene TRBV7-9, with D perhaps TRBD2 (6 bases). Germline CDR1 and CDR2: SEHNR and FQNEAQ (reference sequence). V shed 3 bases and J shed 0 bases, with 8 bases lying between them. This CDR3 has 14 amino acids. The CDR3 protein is CASSFRTNQETQYF. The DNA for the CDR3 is TGTGCCAGCAGCTTTAGGACTAACCAAGAGACCCAGTACTTC.

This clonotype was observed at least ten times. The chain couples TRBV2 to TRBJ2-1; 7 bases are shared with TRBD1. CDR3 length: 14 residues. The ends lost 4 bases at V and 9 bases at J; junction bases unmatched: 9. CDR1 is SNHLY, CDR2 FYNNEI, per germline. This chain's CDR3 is CASSGQGGLGEQFF. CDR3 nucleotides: TGTGCCAGCAGTGGACAGGGCGGATTGGGTGAGCAGTTCTTC.

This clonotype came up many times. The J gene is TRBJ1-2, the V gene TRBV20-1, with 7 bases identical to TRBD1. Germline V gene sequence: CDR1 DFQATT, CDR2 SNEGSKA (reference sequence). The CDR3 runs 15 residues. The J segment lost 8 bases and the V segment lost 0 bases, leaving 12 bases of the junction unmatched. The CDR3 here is CSARDGWARQGGYTF. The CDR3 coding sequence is TGCAGTGCTAGAGATGGTTGGGCCCGACAGGGCGGCTACACCTTC.

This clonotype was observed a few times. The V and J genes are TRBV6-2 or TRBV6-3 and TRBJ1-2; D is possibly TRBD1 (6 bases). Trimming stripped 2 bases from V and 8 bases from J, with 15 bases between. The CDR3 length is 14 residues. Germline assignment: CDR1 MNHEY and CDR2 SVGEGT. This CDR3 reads CASSYDGQGSGYTF. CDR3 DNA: TGTGCCAGCAGTTACGACGGCCAGGGGAGCGGCTACACCTTC.

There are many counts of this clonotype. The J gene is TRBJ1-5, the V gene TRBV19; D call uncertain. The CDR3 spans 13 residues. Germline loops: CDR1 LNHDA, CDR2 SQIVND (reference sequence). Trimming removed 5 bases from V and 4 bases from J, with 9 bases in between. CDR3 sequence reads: CASSQTGNQPQHF. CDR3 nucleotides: TGTGCCAGTAGTCAAACGGGGAATCAGCCCCAGCATTTT.

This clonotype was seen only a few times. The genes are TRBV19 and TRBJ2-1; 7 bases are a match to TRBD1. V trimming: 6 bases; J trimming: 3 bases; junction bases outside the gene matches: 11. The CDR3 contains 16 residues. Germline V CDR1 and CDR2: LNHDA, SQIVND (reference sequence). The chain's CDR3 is CASSHRRDRLYNEQFF. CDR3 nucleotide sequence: TGTGCCAGTAGCCATCGCCGGGACAGACTCTACAATGAGCAGTTCTTC. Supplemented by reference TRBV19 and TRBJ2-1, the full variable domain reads DGGITQSPKYLFRKEGQNVTLSCEQNLNHDAMYWYRQDPGQGLRLIYYSQIVNDFQKGDIAEGYSVSREKKESFPLTVTSAQKNPTAFYLCASSHRRDRLYNEQFFGPGTRLTVL.

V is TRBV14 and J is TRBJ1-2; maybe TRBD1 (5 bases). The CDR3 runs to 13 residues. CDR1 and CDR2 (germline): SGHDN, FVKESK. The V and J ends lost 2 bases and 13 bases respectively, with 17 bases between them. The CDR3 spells CASSQRGGVNPTF. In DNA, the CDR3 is TGTGCCAGCAGCCAACGGGGAGGGGTTAATCCCACCTTC.

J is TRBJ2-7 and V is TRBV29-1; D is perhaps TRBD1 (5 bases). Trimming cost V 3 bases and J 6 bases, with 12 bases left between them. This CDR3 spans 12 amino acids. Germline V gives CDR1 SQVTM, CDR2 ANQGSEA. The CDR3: CSVEPRGSEQYF. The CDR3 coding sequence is TGCAGCGTTGAGCCTAGGGGTTCCGAGCAGTACTTC.

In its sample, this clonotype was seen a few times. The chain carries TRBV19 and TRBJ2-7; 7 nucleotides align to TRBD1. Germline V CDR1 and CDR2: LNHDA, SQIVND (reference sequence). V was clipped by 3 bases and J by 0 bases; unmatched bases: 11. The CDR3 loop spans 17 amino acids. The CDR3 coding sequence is TGTGCCAGTAGTATTTTTACGGGGACAGAGAACTCCTACGAGCAGTACTTC. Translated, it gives CASSIFTGTENSYEQYF. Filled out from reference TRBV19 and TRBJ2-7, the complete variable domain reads DGGITQSPKYLFRKEGQNVTLSCEQNLNHDAMYWYRQDPGQGLRLIYYSQIVNDFQKGDIAEGYSVSREKKESFPLTVTSAQKNPTAFYLCASSIFTGTENSYEQYFGPGTRLTVT.